This entry features one T cell receptor (beta chain) sequence. The data were obtained in a study of T-cell reconstitution after alpha-beta-depleted transplantation in children. Molecular barcoding with unique molecular identifiers was used for the TCRbeta library. In TCRdb, the PCR reads were re-called with MiXCR into one record per CDR3 protein. The table shows around 600,000 distinct CDR3 sequences, with roughly a tenth occurring only once. The CDR3 has 13 residues. Trimming stripped 5 bases from V and 9 bases from J, with 15 bases between. Germline CDR1 is SGHTA and CDR2 is FQGTGA. Source: PBMCs from the stem cell graft donor, taken from the stem cell graft. The V gene is TRBV7-3, the J gene TRBJ2-3; D gene uncertain. This clonotype was obtained from a human donor who donated a stem cell graft to a child with acute myeloid leukemia. Written as DNA, the CDR3 is TGTGCCAGCAGCCTCCGGACCGATTGGACGCAGTATTTT. It translates to CASSLRTDWTQYF.